This T cell receptor (beta chain) stems from a study of OX40 agonist ivuxolimab in advanced cancers. Sequencing used immunoSEQ multiplex PCR; TCRdb keeps in-frame clones, though not all of them. Of about 60,000 clones in the sample, 88% were seen once. With 6 bases removed from V and 6 bases from J, the gap between germline ends came to 18 bases. Germline assignment: CDR1 KGHSY and CDR2 FQNENV. CDR3 length: 15 amino acids. Specimen: CD4+ or CD8+ T cells sorted from blood, collected in a trial of the OX40 agonist ivuxolimab. The TCR originated in an adult with an advanced solid tumor such as melanoma, head and neck, liver or kidney cancer. V is TRBV16 and J is TRBJ2-1, with a tentative D call TRBD1 (6 bases). Here the CDR3 reads CASSQTAGAGNEQFF. The CDR3 bases are TGTGCCAGCAGTCAAACCGCAGGGGCCGGCAATGAGCAGTTCTTC.